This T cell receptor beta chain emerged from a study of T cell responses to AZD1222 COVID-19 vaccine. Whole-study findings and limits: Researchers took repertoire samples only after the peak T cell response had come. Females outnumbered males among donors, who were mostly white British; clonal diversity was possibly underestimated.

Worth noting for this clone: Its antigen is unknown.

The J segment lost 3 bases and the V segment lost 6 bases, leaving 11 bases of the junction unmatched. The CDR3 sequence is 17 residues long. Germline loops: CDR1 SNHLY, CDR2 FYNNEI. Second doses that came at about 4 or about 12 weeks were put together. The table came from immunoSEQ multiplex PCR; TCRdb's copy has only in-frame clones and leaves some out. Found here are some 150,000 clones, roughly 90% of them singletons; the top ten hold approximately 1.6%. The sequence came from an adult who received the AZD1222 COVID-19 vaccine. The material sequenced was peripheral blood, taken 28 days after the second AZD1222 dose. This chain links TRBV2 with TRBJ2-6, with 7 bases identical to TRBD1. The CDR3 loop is CASRPGTAFGGANVLTF. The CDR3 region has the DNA TGTGCCAGCAGGCCGGGGACAGCTTTCGGTGGGGCCAACGTCCTGACTTTC.